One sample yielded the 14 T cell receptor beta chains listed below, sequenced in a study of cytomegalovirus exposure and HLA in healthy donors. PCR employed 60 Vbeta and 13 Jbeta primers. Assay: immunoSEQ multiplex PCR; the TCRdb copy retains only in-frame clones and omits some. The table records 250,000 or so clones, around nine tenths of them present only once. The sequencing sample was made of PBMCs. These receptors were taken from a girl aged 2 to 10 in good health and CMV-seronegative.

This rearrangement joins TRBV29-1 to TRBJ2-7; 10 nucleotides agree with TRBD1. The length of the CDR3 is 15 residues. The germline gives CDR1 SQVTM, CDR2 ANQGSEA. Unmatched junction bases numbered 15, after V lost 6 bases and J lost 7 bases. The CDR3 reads CSVGRQDRGRWEQYF. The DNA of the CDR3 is TGCAGCGTCGGACGCCAAGACAGGGGGCGCTGGGAGCAGTACTTC.

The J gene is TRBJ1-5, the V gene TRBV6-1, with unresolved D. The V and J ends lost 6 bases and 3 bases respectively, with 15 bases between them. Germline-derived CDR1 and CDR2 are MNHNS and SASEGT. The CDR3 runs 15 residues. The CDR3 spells CASSHNGVSNQPQHF. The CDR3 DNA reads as TGTGCCAGCAGCCACAACGGGGTTTCCAATCAGCCCCAGCATTTT.

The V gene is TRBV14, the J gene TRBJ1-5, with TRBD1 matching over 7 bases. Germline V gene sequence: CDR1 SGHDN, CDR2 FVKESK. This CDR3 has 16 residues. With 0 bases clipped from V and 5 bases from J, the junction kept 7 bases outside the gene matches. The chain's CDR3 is CASSQDKGAGDQPQHF. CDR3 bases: TGTGCCAGCAGCCAAGATAAGGGGGCTGGAGATCAGCCCCAGCATTTT.

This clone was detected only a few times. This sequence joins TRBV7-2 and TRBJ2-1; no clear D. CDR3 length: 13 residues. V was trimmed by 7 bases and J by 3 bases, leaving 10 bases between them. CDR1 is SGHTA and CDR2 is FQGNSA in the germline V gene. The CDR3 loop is CASTLSSYNEQFF. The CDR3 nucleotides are TGTGCCAGCACCTTGAGTAGCTACAATGAGCAGTTCTTC.

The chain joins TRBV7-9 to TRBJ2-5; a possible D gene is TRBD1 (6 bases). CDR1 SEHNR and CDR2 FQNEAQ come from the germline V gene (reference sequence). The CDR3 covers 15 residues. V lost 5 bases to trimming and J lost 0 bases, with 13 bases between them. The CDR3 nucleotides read TGTGCCAGCAGCCTTTTCCGGGACAACCAAGAGACCCAGTACTTC. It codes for CASSLFRDNQETQYF.

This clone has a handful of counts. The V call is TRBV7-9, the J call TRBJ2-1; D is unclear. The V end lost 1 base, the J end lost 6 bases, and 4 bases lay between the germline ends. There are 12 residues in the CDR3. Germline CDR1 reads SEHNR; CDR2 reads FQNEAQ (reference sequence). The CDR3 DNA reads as TGTGCCAGCAGCTTAGAACTCAATGAGCAGTTCTTC. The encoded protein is CASSLELNEQFF.

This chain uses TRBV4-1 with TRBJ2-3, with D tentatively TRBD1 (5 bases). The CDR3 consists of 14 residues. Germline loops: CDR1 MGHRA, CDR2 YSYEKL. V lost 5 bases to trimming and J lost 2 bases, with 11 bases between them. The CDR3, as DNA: TGCGCCAGCAGCGGCGACAGCGCCACAGATACGCAGTATTTT. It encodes CASSGDSATDTQYF.

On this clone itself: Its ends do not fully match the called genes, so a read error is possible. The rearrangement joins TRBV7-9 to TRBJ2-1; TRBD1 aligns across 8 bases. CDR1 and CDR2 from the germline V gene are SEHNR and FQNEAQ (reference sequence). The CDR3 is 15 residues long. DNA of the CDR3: TGTTCCAGCAGCTGGGGACAGGCAACTCACAATGAGCAGTTCTTC. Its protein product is CSSSWGQATHNEQFF.

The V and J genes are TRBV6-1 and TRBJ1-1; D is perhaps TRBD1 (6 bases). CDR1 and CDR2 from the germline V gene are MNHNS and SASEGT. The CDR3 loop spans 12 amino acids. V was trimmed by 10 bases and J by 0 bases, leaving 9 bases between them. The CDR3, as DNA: TGTGCCACCCAGGGGTTGAACACTGAAGCTTTCTTT. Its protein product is CATQGLNTEAFF.

CDR3 loop: CASSLAGGETQYF. For the CDR3, the DNA is TGTGCCAGCAGCTTAGCGGGGGGAGAGACCCAGTACTTC. V is TRBV7-3 and J is TRBJ2-5; TRBD2 matches 8 bases. Germline V gene data show CDR1 as SGHTA and CDR2 as FQGTGA. The CDR3 sequence is 13 residues long. V gave up 2 bases and J gave up 4 bases; unmatched junction bases: 0.

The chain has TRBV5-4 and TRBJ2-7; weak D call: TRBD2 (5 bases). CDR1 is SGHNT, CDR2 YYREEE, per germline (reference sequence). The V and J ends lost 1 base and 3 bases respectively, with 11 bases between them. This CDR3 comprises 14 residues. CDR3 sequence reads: CASSLKGDGYEQYF. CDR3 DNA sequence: TGTGCCAGCAGCTTGAAGGGAGACGGCTACGAGCAGTACTTC. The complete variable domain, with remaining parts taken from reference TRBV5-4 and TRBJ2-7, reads ETGVTQSPTHLIKTRGQQVTLRCSSQSGHNTVSWYQQALGQGPQFIFQYYREEENGRGNFPPRFSGLQFPNYSSELNVNALELDDSALYLCASSLKGDGYEQYFGPGTRLTVT.

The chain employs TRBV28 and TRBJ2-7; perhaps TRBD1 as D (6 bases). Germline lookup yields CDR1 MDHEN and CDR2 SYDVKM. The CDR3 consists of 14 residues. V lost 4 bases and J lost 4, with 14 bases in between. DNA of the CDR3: TGTGCCAGCAGTTCATCCGGGACACAATACGAGCAGTACTTC. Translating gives CASSSSGTQYEQYF.

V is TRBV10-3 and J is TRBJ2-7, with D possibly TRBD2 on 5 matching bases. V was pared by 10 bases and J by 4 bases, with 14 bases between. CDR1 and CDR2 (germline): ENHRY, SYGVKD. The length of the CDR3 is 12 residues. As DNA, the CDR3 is TGTGCCACCAGAGGGAGCGAATACGAGCAGTACTTC. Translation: CATRGSEYEQYF.

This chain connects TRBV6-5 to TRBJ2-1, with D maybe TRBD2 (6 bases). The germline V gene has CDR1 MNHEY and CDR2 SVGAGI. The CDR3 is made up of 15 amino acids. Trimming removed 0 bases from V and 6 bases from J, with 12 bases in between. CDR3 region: CASSYSTSWGNEQFF. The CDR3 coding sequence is TGTGCCAGCAGTTACTCGACTAGTTGGGGCAATGAGCAGTTCTTC.